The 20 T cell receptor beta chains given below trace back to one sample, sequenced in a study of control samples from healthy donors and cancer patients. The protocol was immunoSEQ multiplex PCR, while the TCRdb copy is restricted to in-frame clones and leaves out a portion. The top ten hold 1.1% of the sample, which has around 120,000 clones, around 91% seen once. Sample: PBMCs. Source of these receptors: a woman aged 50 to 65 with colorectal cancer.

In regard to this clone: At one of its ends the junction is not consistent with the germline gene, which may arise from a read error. CDR3 in DNA: TGTGCCAGTAGTTCCTTCGACGCCGGGGAGCTGTTTTTT. Amino acids: CASSSFDAGELFF. J is TRBJ2-2 and V is TRBV6-5; no reliable D call. The CDR3 has 13 residues. Germline V lookup: CDR1 MNHEY, CDR2 SVGAGI.

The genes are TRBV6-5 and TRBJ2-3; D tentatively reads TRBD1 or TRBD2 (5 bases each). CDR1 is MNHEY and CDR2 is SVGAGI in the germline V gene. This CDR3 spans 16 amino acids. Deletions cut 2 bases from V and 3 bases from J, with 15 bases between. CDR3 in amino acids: CASSYVRGVSTDTQYF. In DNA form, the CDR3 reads TGTGCCAGCAGTTACGTCCGGGGCGTCTCTACAGATACGCAGTATTTT.

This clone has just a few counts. The CDR3 DNA sequence: TGTGCCAGCAGTTACGGGCAGGGCTACACCTACGAGCAGTACTTC. The encoded protein is CASSYGQGYTYEQYF. This sequence joins TRBV6-5 and TRBJ2-7; tentatively, D is TRBD1 (5 bases). This CDR3 region has 15 residues. The V end lost 2 bases, the J end lost 2 bases, and 13 bases lay between the germline ends. Germline V lookup: CDR1 MNHEY, CDR2 SVGAGI.

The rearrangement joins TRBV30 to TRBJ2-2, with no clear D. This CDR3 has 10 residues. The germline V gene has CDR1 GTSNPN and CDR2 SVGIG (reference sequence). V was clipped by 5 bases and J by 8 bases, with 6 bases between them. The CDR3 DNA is TGTGCCTGGGGGCGTGGGGAGCTGTTTTTT. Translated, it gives CAWGRGELFF.

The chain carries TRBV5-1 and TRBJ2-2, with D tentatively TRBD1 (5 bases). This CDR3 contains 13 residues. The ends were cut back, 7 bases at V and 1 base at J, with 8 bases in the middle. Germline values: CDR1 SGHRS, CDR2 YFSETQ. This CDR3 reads CASGTGNTGELFF. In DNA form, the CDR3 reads TGCGCCAGCGGAACAGGGAACACCGGGGAGCTGTTTTTT. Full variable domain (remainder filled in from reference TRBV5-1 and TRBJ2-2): KAGVTQTPRYLIKTRGQQVTLSCSPISGHRSVSWYQQTPGQGLQFLFEYFSETQRNKGNFPGRFSGRQFSNSRSEMNVSTLELGDSALYLCASGTGNTGELFFGEGSRLTVL.

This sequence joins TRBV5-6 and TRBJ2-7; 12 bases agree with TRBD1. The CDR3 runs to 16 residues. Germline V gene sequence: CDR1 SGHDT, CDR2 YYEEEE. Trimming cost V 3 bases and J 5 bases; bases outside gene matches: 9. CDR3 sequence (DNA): TGTGCCAGCAGCTCCCTAACCGGGACAGGGGGCCACGAGCAGTACTTC. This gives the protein CASSSLTGTGGHEQYF.

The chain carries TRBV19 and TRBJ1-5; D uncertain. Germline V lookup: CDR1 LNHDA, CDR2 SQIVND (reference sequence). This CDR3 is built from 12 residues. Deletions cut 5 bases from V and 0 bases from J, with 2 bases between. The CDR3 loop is CASSYSNQPQHF. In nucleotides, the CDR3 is TGTGCCAGTAGTTATAGCAATCAGCCCCAGCATTTT.

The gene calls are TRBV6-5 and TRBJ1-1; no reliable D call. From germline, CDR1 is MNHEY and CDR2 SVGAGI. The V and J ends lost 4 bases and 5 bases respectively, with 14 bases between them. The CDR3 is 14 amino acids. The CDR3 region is CASSLRREWTEAFF. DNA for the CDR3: TGTGCCAGCAGTTTACGACGGGAGTGGACTGAAGCTTTCTTT.

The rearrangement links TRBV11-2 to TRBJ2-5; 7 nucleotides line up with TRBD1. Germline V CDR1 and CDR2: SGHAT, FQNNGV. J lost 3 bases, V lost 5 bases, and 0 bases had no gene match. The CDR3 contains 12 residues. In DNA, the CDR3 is TGTGCCAGCAGCGACAGGGAAGAGACCCAGTACTTC. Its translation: CASSDREETQYF.

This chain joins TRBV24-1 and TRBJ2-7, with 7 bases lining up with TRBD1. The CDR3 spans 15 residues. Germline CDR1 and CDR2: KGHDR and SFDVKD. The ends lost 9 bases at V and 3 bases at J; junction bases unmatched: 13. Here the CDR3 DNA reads TGTGCCACCGTAATACAGGGGCAATCCTTCTACGAGCAGTACTTC. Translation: CATVIQGQSFYEQYF.

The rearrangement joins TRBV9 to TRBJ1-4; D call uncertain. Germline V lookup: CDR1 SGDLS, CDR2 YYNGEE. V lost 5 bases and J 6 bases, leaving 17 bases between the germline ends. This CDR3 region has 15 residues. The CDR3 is CASSRRLGSDEKLFF. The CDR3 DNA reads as TGTGCCAGCAGTCGTAGGTTGGGCTCGGATGAAAAACTGTTTTTT.

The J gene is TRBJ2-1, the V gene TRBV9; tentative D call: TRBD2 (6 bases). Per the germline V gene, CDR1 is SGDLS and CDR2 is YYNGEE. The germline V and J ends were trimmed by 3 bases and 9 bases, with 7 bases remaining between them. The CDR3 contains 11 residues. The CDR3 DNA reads TGTGCCAGCAGCGGCGGGACTGAGCAGTTCTTC. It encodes CASSGGTEQFF.

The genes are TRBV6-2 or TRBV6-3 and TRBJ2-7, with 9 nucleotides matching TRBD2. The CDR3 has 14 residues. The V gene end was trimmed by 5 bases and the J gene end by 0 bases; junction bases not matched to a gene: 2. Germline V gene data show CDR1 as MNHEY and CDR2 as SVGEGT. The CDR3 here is CASSERGVSYEQYF. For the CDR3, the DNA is TGTGCCAGCAGTGAGCGGGGGGTCTCCTACGAGCAGTACTTC.

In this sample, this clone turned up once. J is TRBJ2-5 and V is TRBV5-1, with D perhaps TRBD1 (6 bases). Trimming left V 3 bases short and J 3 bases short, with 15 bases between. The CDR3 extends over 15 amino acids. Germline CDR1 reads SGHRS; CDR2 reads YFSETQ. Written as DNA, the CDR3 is TGCGCCAGCAGCTACGGCCGTCAGGGGAAAGAGACCCAGTACTTC. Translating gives CASSYGRQGKETQYF. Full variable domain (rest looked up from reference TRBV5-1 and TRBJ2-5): KAGVTQTPRYLIKTRGQQVTLSCSPISGHRSVSWYQQTPGQGLQFLFEYFSETQRNKGNFPGRFSGRQFSNSRSEMNVSTLELGDSALYLCASSYGRQGKETQYFGPGTRLLVL.

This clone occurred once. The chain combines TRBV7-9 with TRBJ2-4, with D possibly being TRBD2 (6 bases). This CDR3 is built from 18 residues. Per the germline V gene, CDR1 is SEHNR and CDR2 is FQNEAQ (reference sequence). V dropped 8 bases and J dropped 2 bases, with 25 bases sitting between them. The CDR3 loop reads CASGVGLLEAGTKNIQYF. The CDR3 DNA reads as TGTGCCAGCGGCGTCGGGCTCCTAGAGGCGGGGACCAAAAACATTCAGTACTTC.

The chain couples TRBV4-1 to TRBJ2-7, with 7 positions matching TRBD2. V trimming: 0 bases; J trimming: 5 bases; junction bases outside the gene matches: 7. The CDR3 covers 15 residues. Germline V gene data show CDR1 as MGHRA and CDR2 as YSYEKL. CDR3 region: CASSQDRGSGDEQYF. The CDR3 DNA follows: TGCGCCAGCAGCCAAGATCGCGGGAGCGGGGACGAGCAGTACTTC.

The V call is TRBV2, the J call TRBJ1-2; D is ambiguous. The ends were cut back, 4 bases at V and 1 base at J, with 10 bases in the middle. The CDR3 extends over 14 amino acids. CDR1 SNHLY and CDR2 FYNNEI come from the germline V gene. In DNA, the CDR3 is TGTGCCAGCAGTGCCTCAGGACGTAACTATGGCTACACCTTC. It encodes CASSASGRNYGYTF.

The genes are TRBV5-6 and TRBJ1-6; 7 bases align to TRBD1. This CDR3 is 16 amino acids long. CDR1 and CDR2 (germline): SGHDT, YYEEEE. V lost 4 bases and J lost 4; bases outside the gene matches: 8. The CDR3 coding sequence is TGTGCCAGCAGCCCTAGACAGGGTCGGTATAATTCACCCCTCCACTTT. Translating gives CASSPRQGRYNSPLHF. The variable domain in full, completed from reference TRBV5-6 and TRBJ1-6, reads DAGVTQSPTHLIKTRGQQVTLRCSPKSGHDTVSWYQQALGQGPQFIFQYYEEEERQRGNFPDRFSGHQFPNYSSELNVNALLLGDSALYLCASSPRQGRYNSPLHFGNGTRLTVT.

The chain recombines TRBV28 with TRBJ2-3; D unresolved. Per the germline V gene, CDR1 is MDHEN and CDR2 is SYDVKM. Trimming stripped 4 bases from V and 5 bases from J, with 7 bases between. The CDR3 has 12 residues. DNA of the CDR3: TGTGCCAGCAGTTCCTACAAAGATACGCAGTATTTT. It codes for CASSSYKDTQYF.

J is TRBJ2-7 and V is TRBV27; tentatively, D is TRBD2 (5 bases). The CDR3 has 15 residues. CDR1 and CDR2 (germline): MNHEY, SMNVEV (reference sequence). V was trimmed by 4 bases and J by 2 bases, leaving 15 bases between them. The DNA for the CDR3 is TGTGCCAGCAGTTCACCAACGGGGTATCCCTACGAGCAGTACTTC. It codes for CASSSPTGYPYEQYF.